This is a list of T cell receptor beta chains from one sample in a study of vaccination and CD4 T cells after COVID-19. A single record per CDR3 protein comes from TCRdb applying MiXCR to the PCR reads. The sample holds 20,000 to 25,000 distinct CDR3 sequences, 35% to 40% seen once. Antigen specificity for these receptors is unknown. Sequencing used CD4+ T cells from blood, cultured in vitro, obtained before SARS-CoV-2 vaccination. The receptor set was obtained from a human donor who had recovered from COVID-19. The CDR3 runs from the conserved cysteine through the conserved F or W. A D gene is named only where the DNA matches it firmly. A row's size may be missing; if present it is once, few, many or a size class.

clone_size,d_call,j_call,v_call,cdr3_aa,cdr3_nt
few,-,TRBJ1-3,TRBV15,CATSREWGGHTGNTIYF,TGTGCCACCAGCAGAGAGTGGGGCGGACACACTGGAAACACCATATATTTT
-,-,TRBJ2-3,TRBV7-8,CASSLHSGAQYF,TGTGCCAGCAGCTTACACTCAGGGGCGCAGTATTTT
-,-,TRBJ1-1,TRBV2,CASSERGPTEAFF,TGTGCCAGCAGTGAACGGGGGCCCACTGAAGCTTTCTTT
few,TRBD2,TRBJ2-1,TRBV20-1,CSATIGAGNLDEQFF,TGCAGTGCTACCATCGGAGCGGGAAATCTGGATGAGCAGTTCTTC
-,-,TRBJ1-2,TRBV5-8,CASSLYAVNYGYTF,TGTGCCAGCAGCTTGTACGCAGTTAACTATGGCTACACCTTC
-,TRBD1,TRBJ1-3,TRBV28,CASRRLSYRGTEVGNTIYF,TGTGCCAGCAGACGGCTCTCCTACAGGGGAACCGAAGTTGGAAACACCATATATTTT
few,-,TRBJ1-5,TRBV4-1,CASSQADRSNQPQHF,TGCGCCAGCAGCCAAGCCGACAGGAGCAATCAGCCCCAGCATTTT
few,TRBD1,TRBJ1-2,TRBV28,CASSSRRGKGGYTF,TGTGCCAGCAGTTCCCGCAGGGGGAAGGGTGGCTACACCTTC
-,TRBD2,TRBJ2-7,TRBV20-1,CSVAGAYEQYF,TGCAGTGTAGCGGGAGCCTACGAGCAGTACTTC
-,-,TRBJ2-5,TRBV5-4,CASSLESGEETQYF,TGTGCCAGCAGCTTGGAGTCCGGGGAAGAGACCCAGTACTTC
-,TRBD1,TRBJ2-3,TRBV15,CATLRDRVPDTQYF,TGTGCCACCCTCCGGGACAGGGTACCAGATACGCAGTATTTT
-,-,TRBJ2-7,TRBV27,CASSTGRGIGEPYEQYF,TGTGCCAGCAGTACGGGACGGGGGATAGGGGAACCCTACGAGCAGTACTTC
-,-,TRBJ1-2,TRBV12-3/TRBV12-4,CASSLKGGAGYGYTF,TGTGCCAGCAGTCTGAAGGGGGGTGCAGGCTATGGCTACACCTTC
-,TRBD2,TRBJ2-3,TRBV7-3,CASSTTGTSGTDTQYF,TGTGCCAGCAGCACAACCGGGACTAGCGGCACAGATACGCAGTATTTT
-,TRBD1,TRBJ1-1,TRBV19,CASTYAGGLTEAFF,TGTGCCAGTACCTATGCAGGGGGCCTTACTGAAGCTTTCTTT
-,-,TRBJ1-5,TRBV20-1,CSAHGQDQPQHF,TGCAGTGCCCACGGGCAGGATCAGCCCCAGCATTTT
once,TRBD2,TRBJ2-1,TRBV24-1,CATSQTSGGYNEQFF,TGTGCCACCAGTCAGACTAGCGGGGGTTACAATGAGCAGTTCTTC
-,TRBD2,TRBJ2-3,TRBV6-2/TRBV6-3,CASRGSGGAGDTQYF,TGTGCCAGCAGGGGTAGCGGGGGGGCAGGAGATACGCAGTATTTT
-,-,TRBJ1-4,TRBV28,CASSSNEKLFF,TGTGCCAGCAGCTCAAATGAAAAACTGTTTTTT
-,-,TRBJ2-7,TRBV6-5,CASSSLTGRTGQYF,TGTGCCAGCAGTTCTTTAACCGGGAGAACCGGGCAGTACTTC
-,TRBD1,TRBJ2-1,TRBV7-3,CASSFGQVLFNEQFF,TGTGCCAGCAGCTTCGGACAGGTCCTATTCAATGAGCAGTTCTTC
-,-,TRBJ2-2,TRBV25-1,CASSELASDTGELFF,TGTGCCAGCAGTGAATTAGCAAGCGACACCGGGGAGCTGTTTTTT
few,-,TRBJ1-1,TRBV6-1,CASSEQGYTEAFF,TGTGCCAGCAGTGAACAGGGTTACACTGAAGCTTTCTTT
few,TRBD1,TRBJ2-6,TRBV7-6,CASSLISQGALGANVLTF,TGTGCCAGCAGCTTAATTTCGCAGGGGGCACTCGGGGCCAACGTCCTGACTTTC
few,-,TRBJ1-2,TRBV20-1,CSASDRNYGYTF,TGCAGTGCTAGTGACAGGAACTATGGCTACACCTTC
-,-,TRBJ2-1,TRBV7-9,CASRPDGSSYNEQFF,TGTGCCAGCAGACCGGACGGAAGCTCCTACAATGAGCAGTTCTTC
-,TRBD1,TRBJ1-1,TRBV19,CASSTVPGQGTEAFF,TGTGCCAGTAGTACCGTCCCGGGACAGGGGACTGAAGCTTTCTTT
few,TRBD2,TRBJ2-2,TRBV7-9,CASSPWTSTGELFF,TGTGCCAGCAGCCCTTGGACTAGTACCGGGGAGCTGTTTTTT
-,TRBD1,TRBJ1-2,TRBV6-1,CASSEGGDSHGYTF,TGTGCCAGCAGTGAAGGGGGGGACAGCCATGGCTACACCTTC
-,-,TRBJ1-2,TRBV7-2,CASSLVRGAANYGYTF,TGTGCCAGCAGCTTAGTTCGTGGAGCCGCTAACTATGGCTACACCTTC
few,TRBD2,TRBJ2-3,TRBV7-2,CASSTGLAEDTQYF,TGTGCCAGCAGCACGGGACTAGCCGAGGATACGCAGTATTTT
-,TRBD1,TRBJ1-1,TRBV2,CASCDRQGNTEAFF,TGTGCCAGCTGTGATAGACAGGGGAACACTGAAGCTTTCTTT
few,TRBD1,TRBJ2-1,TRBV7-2,CASSLARGHYNEQFF,TGTGCCAGCAGCCTCGCCAGGGGGCACTACAATGAGCAGTTCTTC
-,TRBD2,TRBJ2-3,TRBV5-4,CASSHRRAGIGTDTQYF,TGTGCCAGCAGCCACAGGAGAGCGGGGATCGGCACAGATACGCAGTATTTT
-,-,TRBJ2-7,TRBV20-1,CSARDRSGVEQYF,TGCAGTGCTAGAGATCGGTCCGGGGTCGAGCAGTACTTC
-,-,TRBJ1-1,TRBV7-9,CASSFHRASEAFF,TGTGCCAGCAGCTTCCACAGGGCCTCTGAAGCTTTCTTT
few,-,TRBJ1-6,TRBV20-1,CSAREEGTKALHF,TGCAGTGCTAGAGAGGAAGGGACCAAAGCCCTCCACTTT
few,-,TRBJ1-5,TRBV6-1,CASSTANQPQHF,TGTGCCAGCAGTACGGCAAATCAGCCCCAGCATTTT
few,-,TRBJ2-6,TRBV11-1,CASSLVSSLGANVLTF,TGTGCCAGCAGCTTAGTTTCCTCTTTAGGGGCCAACGTCCTGACTTTC
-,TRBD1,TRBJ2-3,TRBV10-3,CAISRTGGDTDSQYF,TGTGCCATCAGCCGGACAGGGGGTGACACAGATTCGCAGTATTTT
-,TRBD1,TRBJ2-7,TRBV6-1,CASRTGGSKEQYF,TGTGCCAGCCGCACAGGGGGCTCAAAGGAGCAGTACTTC
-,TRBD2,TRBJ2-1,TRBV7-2,CASSFIAGTGNEQFF,TGTGCCAGCAGCTTTATAGCGGGAACGGGAAATGAGCAGTTCTTC
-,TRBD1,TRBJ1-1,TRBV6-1,CASSRTGGMEASF,TGTGCCAGCAGTCGAACAGGGGGCATGGAAGCTTCCTTT
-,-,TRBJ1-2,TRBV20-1,CSAIMRYSNYGYTF,TGCAGTGCTATAATGAGGTACTCTAACTATGGCTACACCTTC